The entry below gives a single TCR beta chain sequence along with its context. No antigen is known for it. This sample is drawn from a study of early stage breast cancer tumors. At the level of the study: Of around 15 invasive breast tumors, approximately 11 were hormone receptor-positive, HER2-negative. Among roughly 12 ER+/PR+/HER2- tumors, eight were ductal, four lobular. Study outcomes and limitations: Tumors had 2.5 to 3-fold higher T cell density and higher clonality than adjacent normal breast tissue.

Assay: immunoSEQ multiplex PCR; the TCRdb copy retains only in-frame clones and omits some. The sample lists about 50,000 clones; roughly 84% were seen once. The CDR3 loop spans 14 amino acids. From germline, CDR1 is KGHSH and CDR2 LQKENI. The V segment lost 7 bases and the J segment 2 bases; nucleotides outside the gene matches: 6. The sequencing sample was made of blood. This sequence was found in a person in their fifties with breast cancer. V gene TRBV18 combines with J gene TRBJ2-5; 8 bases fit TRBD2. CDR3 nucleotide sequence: TGTGCCAGCTGGAGCGGGAGACCTCAAGAGACCCAGTACTTC. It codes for CASWSGRPQETQYF.